The source of this TCR beta chain is a study of cytomegalovirus exposure and HLA in healthy donors. The study's findings and limits: In a later analysis, HLA-associated beta chains showed higher expansion and lower generation probabilities than comparable chains. Beyond CMV serostatus, there was no information to go on about immune exposure. Data from an earlier analysis indicated that most TCR beta V segments were productive either about 87% or about 30% of the time.

J gave up 9 bases and V 1 base, and 4 bases lay outside the gene matches. This CDR3 has 13 residues. Germline V gene data show CDR1 as SGHRS and CDR2 as YFSETQ. The PCR employed 60 Vbeta primers together with 13 Jbeta primers. The method was immunoSEQ multiplex PCR; TCRdb's version includes in-frame clones alone and lacks a portion of them. The sample consists of around 110,000 clones, 79% of them appearing once. In the case of this clone: Its target is unknown.

The TCR originated in a young man in good health and CMV-seropositive. V gene TRBV5-1 combines with J gene TRBJ2-1; 7 bases match TRBD2. The sample consisted of PBMCs. CDR3 DNA sequence: TGCGCCAGCAGCTTGATGGGCGGGAGTGAGCAGTTCTTC. Amino acids: CASSLMGGSEQFF.